This T cell receptor beta chain comes out of a study of CD8+ T cells in alopecia areata. Study background: A 6-month off-drug phase came after tofacitinib, which had lasted 6 to 18 months.

cDNA serving as the sequencing template came from extracted, reverse transcribed RNA. The method was immunoSEQ multiplex PCR; TCRdb's version includes in-frame clones alone and lacks a portion of them. The table has approximately 100,000 clones, nearly 45% seen once. This clone was counted only a few times. CDR1 LNHNV and CDR2 YYDKDF come from the germline V gene (reference sequence). The CDR3 consists of 13 residues. Trimming stripped 1 base from V and 7 bases from J, with 5 bases between. The chain links TRBV15 to TRBJ1-6; D gene ambiguous. Sequencing used CD4+ T cells sorted from blood. This clonotype was obtained from a human donor with alopecia areata. The DNA for the CDR3 is TGTGCCACCAGCAGAGGTGCAAATTCACCCCTCCACTTT. It is translated as CATSRGANSPLHF.